This is a list of T cell receptor beta chains from one sample in a study of metastatic and nonmetastatic thyroid tumors. TCRdb re-clonotyped the PCR reads through MiXCR. The repertoire consists of about 46,000 clones, with around 23% occurring once and the leading ten covering roughly 3%. The source material was blood. The receptors were sampled from a male donor with papillary thyroid cancer or a benign thyroid nodule (not recorded which). Some clones in this sample may be carry-over from other donors' samples. The CDR3 runs from the conserved cysteine through the conserved F or W. A D gene is named only where the DNA matches it firmly. Clone size, where shown, is once, few, many, or a class for clones that have expanded.

cdr3_aa: CASSSAFFSNQPQHF
cdr3_nt: TGTGCCAGCAGTTCCGCATTTTTTAGCAATCAGCCCCAGCATTTT
clone_size: .
d_call: .
j_call: TRBJ1-5
v_call: TRBV27

cdr3_aa: CASSPGALEAFF
cdr3_nt: TGTGCCAGCTCACCAGGGGCCCTTGAAGCTTTCTTT
clone_size: .
d_call: .
j_call: TRBJ1-1
v_call: TRBV18

cdr3_aa: CASSPTSYEQYF
cdr3_nt: TGTGCCAGCAGCCCCACCTCCTACGAGCAGTACTTC
clone_size: few
d_call: .
j_call: TRBJ2-7
v_call: TRBV7-9

cdr3_aa: CASSSGGFETQYF
cdr3_nt: TGTGCCAGCAGCTCAGGGGGCTTTGAGACCCAGTACTTC
clone_size: .
d_call: TRBD1
j_call: TRBJ2-5
v_call: TRBV11-2

cdr3_aa: CAWTIGPVSSYEQYF
cdr3_nt: TGTGCCTGGACTATAGGGCCCGTGAGCTCCTACGAGCAGTACTTC
clone_size: medium-sized
d_call: .
j_call: TRBJ2-7
v_call: TRBV30

cdr3_aa: CASSISGNSYEQYF
cdr3_nt: TGTGCCAGCAGCATTAGCGGGAACTCCTACGAGCAGTACTTC
clone_size: many
d_call: TRBD2
j_call: TRBJ2-7
v_call: TRBV11-2

cdr3_aa: CASSSDKVYEQYF
cdr3_nt: TGTGCCAGCAGCTCCGACAAGGTTTACGAGCAGTACTTC
clone_size: .
d_call: .
j_call: TRBJ2-7
v_call: TRBV7-8

cdr3_aa: CASSLGGQPQHF
cdr3_nt: TGTGCCAGCAGTTTGGGGGGTCAGCCCCAGCATTTT
clone_size: many
d_call: .
j_call: TRBJ1-5
v_call: TRBV12-3/TRBV12-4

cdr3_aa: CSASPGLEMKSEPYEQYF
cdr3_nt: TGCAGTGCTAGCCCCGGACTAGAGATGAAGTCGGAACCTTACGAGCAGTACTTC
clone_size: .
d_call: TRBD2
j_call: TRBJ2-7
v_call: TRBV20-1

cdr3_aa: CASSEGLAGVYEQYF
cdr3_nt: TGTGCCAGCAGTGAAGGGTTAGCGGGAGTCTACGAGCAGTACTTC
clone_size: .
d_call: TRBD2
j_call: TRBJ2-7
v_call: TRBV6-1

cdr3_aa: CASSLIWDEQFF
cdr3_nt: TGCGCCAGCAGCTTGATCTGGGATGAGCAGTTCTTC
clone_size: many
d_call: .
j_call: TRBJ2-1
v_call: TRBV5-1

cdr3_aa: CASSFLRGGYGYTF
cdr3_nt: TGTGCCAGCAGCTTTCTTCGGGGAGGCTATGGCTACACCTTC
clone_size: .
d_call: .
j_call: TRBJ1-2
v_call: TRBV7-8

cdr3_aa: CASSSLTGLSYGYTF
cdr3_nt: TGTGCCAGCAGCTCCCTTACGGGACTCAGCTATGGCTACACCTTC
clone_size: .
d_call: .
j_call: TRBJ1-2
v_call: TRBV12-3/TRBV12-4

cdr3_aa: CSARVGVQGREQYF
cdr3_nt: TGCAGTGCTAGAGTCGGCGTCCAGGGTCGCGAGCAGTACTTC
clone_size: .
d_call: .
j_call: TRBJ2-7
v_call: TRBV20-1